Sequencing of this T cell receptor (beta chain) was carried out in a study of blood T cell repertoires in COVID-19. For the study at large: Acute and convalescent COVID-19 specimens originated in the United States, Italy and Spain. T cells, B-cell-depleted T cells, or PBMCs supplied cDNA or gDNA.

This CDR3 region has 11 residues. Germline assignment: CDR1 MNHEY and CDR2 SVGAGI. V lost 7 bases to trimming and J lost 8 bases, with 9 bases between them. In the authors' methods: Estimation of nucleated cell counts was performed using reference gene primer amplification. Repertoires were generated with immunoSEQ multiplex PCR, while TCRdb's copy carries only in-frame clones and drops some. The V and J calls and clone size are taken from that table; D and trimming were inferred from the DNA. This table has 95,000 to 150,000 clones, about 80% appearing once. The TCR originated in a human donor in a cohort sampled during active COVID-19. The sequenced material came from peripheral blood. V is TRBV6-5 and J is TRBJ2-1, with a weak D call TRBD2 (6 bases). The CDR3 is CASKLADEQFF. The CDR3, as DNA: TGTGCCAGCAAACTAGCAGATGAGCAGTTCTTC.